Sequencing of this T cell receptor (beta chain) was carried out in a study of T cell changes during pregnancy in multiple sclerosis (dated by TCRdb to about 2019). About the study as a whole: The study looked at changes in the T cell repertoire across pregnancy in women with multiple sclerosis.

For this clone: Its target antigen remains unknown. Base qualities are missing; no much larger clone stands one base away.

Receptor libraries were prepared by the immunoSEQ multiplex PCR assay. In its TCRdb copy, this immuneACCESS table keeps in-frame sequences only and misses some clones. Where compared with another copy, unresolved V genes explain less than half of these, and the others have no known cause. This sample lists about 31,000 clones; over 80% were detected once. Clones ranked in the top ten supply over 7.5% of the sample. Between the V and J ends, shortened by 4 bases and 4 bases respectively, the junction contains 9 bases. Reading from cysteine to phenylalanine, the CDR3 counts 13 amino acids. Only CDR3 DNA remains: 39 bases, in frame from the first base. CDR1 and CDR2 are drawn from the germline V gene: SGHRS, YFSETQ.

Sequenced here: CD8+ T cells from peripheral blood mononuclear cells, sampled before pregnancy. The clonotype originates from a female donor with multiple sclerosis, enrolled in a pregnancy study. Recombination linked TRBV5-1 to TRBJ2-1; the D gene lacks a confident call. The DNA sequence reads TGCGCCAGCAGCCTCACAGAATACAATGAGCAGTTCTTC. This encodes CASSLTEYNEQFF.